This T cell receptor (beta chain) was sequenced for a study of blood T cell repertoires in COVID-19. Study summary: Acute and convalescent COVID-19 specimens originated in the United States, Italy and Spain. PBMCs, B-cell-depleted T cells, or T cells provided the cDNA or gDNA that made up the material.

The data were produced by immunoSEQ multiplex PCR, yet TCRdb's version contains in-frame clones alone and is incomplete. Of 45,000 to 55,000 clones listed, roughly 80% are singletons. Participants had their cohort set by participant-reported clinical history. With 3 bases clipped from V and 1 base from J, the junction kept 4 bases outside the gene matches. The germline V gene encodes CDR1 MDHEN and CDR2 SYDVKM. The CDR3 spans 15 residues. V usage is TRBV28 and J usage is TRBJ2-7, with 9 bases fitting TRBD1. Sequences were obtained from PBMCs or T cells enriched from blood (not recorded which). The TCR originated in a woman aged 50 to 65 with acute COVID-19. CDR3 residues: CASSFTGGVSYEQYF. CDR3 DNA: TGTGCCAGCAGTTTTACAGGGGGCGTATCCTACGAGCAGTACTTC. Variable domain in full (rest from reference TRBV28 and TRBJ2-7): DVKVTQSSRYLVKRTGEKVFLECVQDMDHENMFWYRQDPGLGLRLIYFSYDVKMKEKGDIPEGYSVSREKKERFSLILESASTNQTSMYLCASSFTGGVSYEQYFGPGTRLTVT.